The 23 T cell receptor beta chains given below trace back to one sample, sequenced in a study of blood T cell repertoires in COVID-19. Only in-frame clones appear in the TCRdb table, and some are missing; sequencing was by immunoSEQ multiplex PCR. The sample contains around 300,000 clones, about nine tenths of which appear only once. Sequenced input: peripheral blood. These receptors came from a man younger than 35 with active or convalescent COVID-19.

The V call is TRBV9, the J call TRBJ2-1, with TRBD2 identical over 16 bases. Trimming at V came to 7 bases and at J to 9 bases, leaving 1 base not matched to a gene. The CDR3 is 13 amino acids. Germline V CDR1 and CDR2: SGDLS, YYNGEE. In DNA, the CDR3 is TGTGCCAGCGGGACTAGCGGGAGGGGTGAGCAGTTCTTC. As protein: CASGTSGRGEQFF.

This clone has a handful of counts. This sequence joins TRBV12-3 or TRBV12-4 and TRBJ2-7; maybe TRBD2 (6 bases). V lost 5 bases, J lost 6 bases, and 14 bases lay in between. CDR3 length: 13 amino acids. The chain's CDR3 is CASSPGEQPEQYF. In nucleotides, the CDR3 is TGTGCCAGCAGTCCGGGGGAACAACCCGAGCAGTACTTC.

The genes are TRBV18 and TRBJ1-4, with D tentatively TRBD1 (5 bases). Trimming removed 0 bases at V and 4 bases at J, with 9 bases between. The germline V gene has CDR1 KGHSH and CDR2 LQKENI. This CDR3 region has 15 residues. Written as DNA, the CDR3 is TGTGCCAGCTCACCACCCCGGAGGGGTAATGAAAAACTGTTTTTT. Its translation: CASSPPRRGNEKLFF. Complete variable domain (other parts from reference TRBV18 and TRBJ1-4): NAGVMQNPRHLVRRRGQEARLRCSPMKGHSHVYWYRQLPEEGLKFMVYLQKENIIDESGMPKERFSAEFPKEGPSILRIQQVVRGDSAAYFCASSPPRRGNEKLFFGSGTQLSVL.

A note on this clone: The identical CDR3 is also encoded by other nucleotide sequences in the sample. J is TRBJ2-2 and V is TRBV19, with D tentatively TRBD1 (6 bases). The CDR3 spans 14 residues. With 1 base removed from V and 5 bases from J, the gap between germline ends came to 8 bases. From germline, CDR1 is LNHDA and CDR2 SQIVND (reference sequence). The CDR3 sequence is CASSIGRGTGELFF. In DNA, the CDR3 is TGTGCCAGTAGTATAGGTAGGGGGACCGGGGAGCTGTTTTTT.

Only a few counts were recorded for this clone. The rearrangement uses TRBV27 and TRBJ1-5; 7 bases are a match to TRBD1. Germline trimming cut 5 bases from V and 2 bases from J; bases unmatched to any gene: 6. The germline CDR1 and CDR2 sequences are MNHEY and SMNVEV (reference sequence). This CDR3 is built from 15 residues. The chain's CDR3 is CASSPRGQGNQPQHF. DNA of the CDR3: TGTGCCAGCAGTCCCAGAGGACAGGGCAATCAGCCCCAGCATTTT.

The J gene is TRBJ2-2, the V gene TRBV12-3 or TRBV12-4, with a tentative D call TRBD1 (6 bases). This CDR3 is 13 amino acids long. The ends were cut back, 6 bases at V and 2 bases at J, with 7 bases in the middle. The CDR3 region has the DNA TGTGCCAGCAGGGACAGAAACACCGGGGAGCTGTTTTTT. This codes for CASRDRNTGELFF.

The genes are TRBV20-1 and TRBJ2-2; D not certain. Germline CDR1 is DFQATT and CDR2 is SNEGSKA (reference sequence). This CDR3 region has 11 residues. The V end lost 8 bases, the J end lost 3 bases, and 7 bases lay between the germline ends. CDR3 in amino acids: CSSSYTGELFF. DNA for the CDR3: TGCAGTTCTTCGTACACCGGGGAGCTGTTTTTT.

V is TRBV6-5 and J is TRBJ1-6; no reliable D call. V shed 3 bases and J shed 6 bases, with 6 bases lying between them. CDR1 MNHEY and CDR2 SVGAGI come from the germline V gene. CDR3 length equals 13 residues. CDR3: CASSYGLNSPLHF. CDR3 nucleotides: TGTGCCAGCAGTTATGGGCTTAATTCACCCCTCCACTTT.

The V gene is TRBV28, the J gene TRBJ2-7, with a tentative D call TRBD2 (6 bases). Germline CDR1 and CDR2: MDHEN and SYDVKM. This CDR3 contains 18 residues. V gave up 5 bases and J gave up 0 bases, with 23 bases separating them. For the CDR3, the DNA is TGTGCCAGCAGTCCGAACTGGTGGCGGGGAGGTTCCTCCTACGAGCAGTACTTC. Translated, it gives CASSPNWWRGGSSYEQYF.

The V call is TRBV5-1, the J call TRBJ1-3; weak D call: TRBD1 (5 bases). The V and J ends lost 0 bases and 2 bases respectively, with 9 bases between them. Germline-derived CDR1 and CDR2 are SGHRS and YFSETQ. This CDR3 spans 15 amino acids. The CDR3 loop reads CASSLERGTGNTIYF. CDR3 sequence (DNA): TGCGCCAGCAGCTTGGAAAGGGGAACTGGAAACACCATATATTTT.

This rearrangement joins TRBV14 to TRBJ1-2, with D unclear. The ends were cut back, 2 bases at V and 7 bases at J, with 11 bases in the middle. The CDR3 is 13 amino acids. The germline CDR1 and CDR2 sequences are SGHDN and FVKESK. CDR3 region: CASSQLPGLGYTF. The CDR3 DNA sequence: TGTGCCAGCAGCCAACTTCCTGGGCTTGGCTACACCTTC.

This chain uses TRBV7-2 with TRBJ2-2, with 9 bases matching TRBD2. CDR1 is SGHTA, CDR2 FQGNSA, per germline. V trimming: 1 base; J trimming: 7 bases; junction bases outside the gene matches: 7. The CDR3 has 16 residues. In nucleotides, the CDR3 is TGTGCCAGCAGCTTAGTGGCGGGAGGGCCCGACGGGGAGCTGTTTTTT. Translated, it gives CASSLVAGGPDGELFF.

The CDR3 region has the DNA TGCGCCAGCAGCCCCTCCTGGGGCGTGAACACTGAAGCTTTCTTT. Its translation: CASSPSWGVNTEAFF. The V and J genes are TRBV4-1 and TRBJ1-1, with a possible D match to TRBD1 (5 bases). Per the germline V gene, CDR1 is MGHRA and CDR2 is YSYEKL. V was trimmed by 4 bases and J by 0 bases, leaving 12 bases between them. This CDR3 region has 15 residues.

The V gene is TRBV6-5, the J gene TRBJ1-6; D remains ambiguous. With 8 bases removed from V and 5 bases from J, the gap between germline ends came to 10 bases. From germline, CDR1 is MNHEY and CDR2 SVGAGI. The CDR3 totals 13 residues. The CDR3 loop is CASWRENNSPLHF. As DNA, the CDR3 is TGTGCCAGCTGGAGGGAGAATAATTCACCCCTCCACTTT.

This clone was seen more than once but under ten times. The chain links TRBV27 to TRBJ2-1, with D possibly TRBD1 on 5 matching bases. V gave up 3 bases and J gave up 9 bases, with 12 bases separating them. The CDR3 has 13 amino acids. Germline loops: CDR1 MNHEY, CDR2 SMNVEV (reference sequence). CDR3 nucleotide sequence: TGTGCCAGCAGTTTTTCCCAGGGTGGTGAGCAGTTCTTC. Its translation is CASSFSQGGEQFF.

The chain's CDR3 is CATSPRDRYQETQYF. The DNA of the CDR3 is TGTGCCACCTCACCCCGGGACAGATACCAAGAGACCCAGTACTTC. This rearrangement joins TRBV27 to TRBJ2-5, with 7 bases that match TRBD1. Germline assignment: CDR1 MNHEY and CDR2 SMNVEV (reference sequence). J gave up 0 bases and V 10 bases, and 11 bases lay outside the gene matches. The CDR3 loop spans 15 amino acids.

This chain links TRBV2 with TRBJ1-1, with D perhaps TRBD1 (5 bases). Germline CDR1 is SNHLY and CDR2 is FYNNEI. V was cut by 6 bases and J by 0 bases, with 14 bases left in between. This CDR3 spans 15 amino acids. CDR3 sequence (DNA): TGTGCCAGCAGGTTGGAAGCAGGGATGAACACTGAAGCTTTCTTT. Translation: CASRLEAGMNTEAFF.

V is TRBV29-1 and J is TRBJ2-1; the match to TRBD2 covers 11 bases. Per the germline V gene, CDR1 is SQVTM and CDR2 is ANQGSEA. V dropped 1 base and J dropped 8; count of bases not matched to a gene: 7. The CDR3 sequence is 15 residues long. The CDR3 coding sequence is TGCAGCGTTGAAGGGTCTAGCGGGGGGAAATATGAGCAGTTCTTC. Its protein is CSVEGSSGGKYEQFF.

V gene TRBV5-1 combines with J gene TRBJ2-7; 12 nucleotides line up with TRBD2. The CDR3 extends over 16 amino acids. Per the germline V gene, CDR1 is SGHRS and CDR2 is YFSETQ. V lost 0 bases to trimming and J lost 7 bases; unmatched junction nucleotides: 8. CDR3 amino acids: CASSLVSSGRGGEQYF. CDR3 nucleotide sequence: TGCGCCAGCAGCTTGGTGTCTAGCGGGAGGGGTGGAGAGCAGTACTTC. Based on the CDR3 plus reference TRBV5-1 and TRBJ2-7, the full variable domain is KAGVTQTPRYLIKTRGQQVTLSCSPISGHRSVSWYQQTPGQGLQFLFEYFSETQRNKGNFPGRFSGRQFSNSRSEMNVSTLELGDSALYLCASSLVSSGRGGEQYFGPGTRLTVT.

This clone turned up a few times. Other DNA sequences from this sample encode an identical CDR3 as well. The chain employs TRBV19 and TRBJ1-1; no firm D call. The CDR3 consists of 13 residues. V dropped 5 bases and J dropped 2 bases, with 9 bases sitting between them. Germline V lookup: CDR1 LNHDA, CDR2 SQIVND (reference sequence). The CDR3 loop is CASSSTVNTEAFF. The CDR3 nucleotides are TGTGCCAGTAGTTCAACAGTTAACACTGAAGCTTTCTTT. Supplemented by reference TRBV19 and TRBJ1-1, the full variable domain reads DGGITQSPKYLFRKEGQNVTLSCEQNLNHDAMYWYRQDPGQGLRLIYYSQIVNDFQKGDIAEGYSVSREKKESFPLTVTSAQKNPTAFYLCASSSTVNTEAFFGQGTRLTVV.

The chain is built from TRBV5-6 and TRBJ2-6; D is possibly TRBD2 (6 bases). CDR1 and CDR2 from the germline V gene are SGHDT and YYEEEE. The V end lost 5 bases, the J end lost 0 bases, and 18 bases lay between the germline ends. The CDR3 runs to 18 residues. The CDR3 loop reads CASRWGSGKYSGANVLTF. CDR3 bases: TGTGCCAGCAGATGGGGTAGCGGAAAATACTCTGGGGCCAACGTCCTGACTTTC.

The chain is built from TRBV6-1 and TRBJ1-5, with unresolved D. There are 14 residues in the CDR3. V lost 2 bases, J lost 2 bases, and 7 bases lay in between. Germline loops: CDR1 MNHNS, CDR2 SASEGT. This chain's CDR3 is CASSERRGNQPQHF. CDR3 nucleotide sequence: TGTGCCAGCAGTGAAAGACGGGGCAATCAGCCCCAGCATTTT.

The chain carries TRBV5-1 and TRBJ2-5; 7 bases are a match to TRBD1. Germline loops: CDR1 SGHRS, CDR2 YFSETQ. The CDR3 is 16 residues long. The ends lost 3 bases at V and 10 bases at J; junction bases unmatched: 18. CDR3 DNA sequence: TGCGCCAGCAGCTCCCATCGAGGCAGGGGAGACAGGGACCAGTACTTC. Amino acids: CASSSHRGRGDRDQYF.